The T cell receptor beta chain described here comes from a study of blood T cell repertoires in COVID-19. Study-wide context: Both acute and convalescent COVID-19 samples were obtained from the United States, Italy and Spain. The cDNA or gDNA used as material had been derived from T cells, B-cell-depleted T cells, or PBMCs.

CDR1 is SEHNR, CDR2 FQNEAQ, per germline (reference sequence). Trimming removed 5 bases from V and 13 bases from J, with 15 bases in between. The CDR3 has 11 residues. Authors' methods: For nucleated cells, counts were estimated from reference gene primer amplification. TCRdb keeps only in-frame clones here, not all; method: immunoSEQ multiplex PCR. V and J calls and clone size are copied from that table; D and trimming were computed from the DNA. This repertoire shows approximately 190,000 clones, approximately 79% found once; its top ten account for roughly 17%. This receptor was identified in a man aged 60 to 75 with active or convalescent COVID-19. The genes are TRBV7-9 and TRBJ2-7; D possibly corresponds to TRBD1 (6 bases). Material: peripheral blood. CDR3 coding DNA: TGTGCCAGCAGCACTACAGGGCTTTTTTACTTC. It is translated as CASSTTGLFYF.